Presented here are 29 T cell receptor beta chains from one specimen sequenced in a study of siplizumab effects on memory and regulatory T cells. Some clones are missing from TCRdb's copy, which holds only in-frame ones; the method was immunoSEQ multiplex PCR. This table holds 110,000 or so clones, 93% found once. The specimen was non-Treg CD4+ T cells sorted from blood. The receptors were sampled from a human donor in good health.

The CDR3 nucleotides are TGCGCCAGCAGCCAAGTAGGACTTGGAAACACCATATATTTT. It yields the protein CASSQVGLGNTIYF. The chain recombines TRBV4-1 with TRBJ1-3; D is unresolved. CDR1 MGHRA and CDR2 YSYEKL come from the germline V gene. CDR3 size: 14 residues. The V and J ends lost 1 base and 3 bases respectively, with 7 bases between them.

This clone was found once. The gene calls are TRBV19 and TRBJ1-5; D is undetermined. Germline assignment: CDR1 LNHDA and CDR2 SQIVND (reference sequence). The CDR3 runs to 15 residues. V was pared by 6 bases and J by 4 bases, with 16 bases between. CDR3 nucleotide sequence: TGTGCCAGTAGGACGGACGTCGCTGGAAATCAGCCCCAGCATTTT. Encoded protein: CASRTDVAGNQPQHF.

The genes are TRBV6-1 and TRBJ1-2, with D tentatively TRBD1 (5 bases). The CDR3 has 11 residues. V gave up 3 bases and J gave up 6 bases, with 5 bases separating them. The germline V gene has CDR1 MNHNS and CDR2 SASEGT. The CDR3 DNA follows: TGTGCCAGCAGTGACAGGGATGGCTACACCTTC. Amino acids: CASSDRDGYTF.

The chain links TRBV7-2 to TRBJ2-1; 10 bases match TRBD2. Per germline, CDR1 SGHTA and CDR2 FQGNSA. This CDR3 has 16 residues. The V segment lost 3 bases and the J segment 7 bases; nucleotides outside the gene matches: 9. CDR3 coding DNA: TGTGCCAGCAGCTTCCTTCTAGCGGGGGTTCGGAATGAGCAGTTCTTC. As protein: CASSFLLAGVRNEQFF.

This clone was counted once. The CDR3 loop reads CASLGTSYEQYF. The CDR3 nucleotides read TGTGCCAGCTTGGGCACCTCCTACGAGCAGTACTTC. The V and J genes are TRBV28 and TRBJ2-7, with D unresolved. The CDR3 has 12 residues. The germline CDR1 and CDR2 sequences are MDHEN and SYDVKM. Trimming took off 8 bases at V and 0 bases at J, with 8 bases between the two ends.

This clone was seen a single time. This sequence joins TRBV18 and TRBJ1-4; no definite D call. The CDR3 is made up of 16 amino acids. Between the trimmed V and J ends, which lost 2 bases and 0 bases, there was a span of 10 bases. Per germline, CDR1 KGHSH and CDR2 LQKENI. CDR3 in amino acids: CASSPGGSATNEKLFF. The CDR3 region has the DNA TGTGCCAGCTCACCAGGAGGCTCAGCAACTAATGAAAAACTGTTTTTT.

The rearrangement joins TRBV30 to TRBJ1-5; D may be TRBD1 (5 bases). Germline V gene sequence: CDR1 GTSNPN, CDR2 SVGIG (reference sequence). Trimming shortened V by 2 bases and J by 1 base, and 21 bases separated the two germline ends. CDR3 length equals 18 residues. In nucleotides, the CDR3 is TGTGCCTGGAGTATCCACCGGCAGGGAGGTTTCAGCAATCAGCCCCAGCATTTT. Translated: CAWSIHRQGGFSNQPQHF.

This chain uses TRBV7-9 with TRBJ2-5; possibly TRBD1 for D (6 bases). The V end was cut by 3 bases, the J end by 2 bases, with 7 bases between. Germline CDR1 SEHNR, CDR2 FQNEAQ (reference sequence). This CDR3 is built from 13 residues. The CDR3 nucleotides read TGTGCCAGCAGCTTTGGACAGCAAGAGACCCAGTACTTC. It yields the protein CASSFGQQETQYF.

Written as DNA, the CDR3 is TGTGCCAGCAGTAGAGGAGCGGGGGGCACAGATACGCAGTATTTT. Translated: CASSRGAGGTDTQYF. The rearrangement links TRBV6-5 to TRBJ2-3, with TRBD2 matching over 8 bases. This CDR3 is 15 amino acids long. The V gene's germline CDR1 is MNHEY and CDR2 SVGAGI. V lost 5 bases and J lost 1; bases outside the gene matches: 5.

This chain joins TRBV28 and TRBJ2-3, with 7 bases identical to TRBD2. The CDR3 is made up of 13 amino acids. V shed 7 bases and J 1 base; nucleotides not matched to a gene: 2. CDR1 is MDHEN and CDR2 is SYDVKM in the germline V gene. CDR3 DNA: TGTGCCAGCATGGGGGGGGGCACAGATACGCAGTATTTT. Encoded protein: CASMGGGTDTQYF. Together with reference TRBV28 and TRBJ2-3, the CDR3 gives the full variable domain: DVKVTQSSRYLVKRTGEKVFLECVQDMDHENMFWYRQDPGLGLRLIYFSYDVKMKEKGDIPEGYSVSREKKERFSLILESASTNQTSMYLCASMGGGTDTQYFGPGTRLTVL.

CDR3 in DNA: TGTGCCAGCAGCCCGAAACTAGCGGGGGGGCCTGAGACCCAGTACTTC. Amino acids: CASSPKLAGGPETQYF. This chain links TRBV4-2 with TRBJ2-5; 13 bases agree with TRBD2. The CDR3 is 16 amino acids. Per the germline V gene, CDR1 is LGHNA and CDR2 is YNFKEQ. V trimming: 4 bases; J trimming: 5 bases; junction bases outside the gene matches: 7.

The CDR3 DNA is TGTGCCAGTTTACCTGCCGGGGCCAGCACAGATACGCAGTATTTT. It is translated as CASLPAGASTDTQYF. The genes are TRBV19 and TRBJ2-3; either TRBD1 or TRBD2 may fit D (5 bases each). Germline V gene data show CDR1 as LNHDA and CDR2 as SQIVND (reference sequence). With 8 bases removed from V and 0 bases from J, the gap between germline ends came to 15 bases. The CDR3 contains 15 residues.

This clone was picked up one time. In DNA form, the CDR3 reads TGTGCCAGCAGTTTTTCGGTGCCTGTACCTCAGTCCCTGTGGACCTACGAGCAGTACTTC. It translates to CASSFSVPVPQSLWTYEQYF. The rearrangement joins TRBV28 to TRBJ2-7, with unresolved D. V was pared by 3 bases and J by 2 bases, with 29 bases between. The CDR3 covers 20 residues. CDR1 MDHEN and CDR2 SYDVKM come from the germline V gene.

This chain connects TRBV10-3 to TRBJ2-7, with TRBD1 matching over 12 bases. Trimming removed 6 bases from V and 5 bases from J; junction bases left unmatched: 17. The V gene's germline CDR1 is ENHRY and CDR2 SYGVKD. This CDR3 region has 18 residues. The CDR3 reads CAISDPLYPGTGGDEQYF. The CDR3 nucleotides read TGTGCCATCAGCGACCCTTTATACCCCGGGACAGGGGGCGACGAGCAGTACTTC.

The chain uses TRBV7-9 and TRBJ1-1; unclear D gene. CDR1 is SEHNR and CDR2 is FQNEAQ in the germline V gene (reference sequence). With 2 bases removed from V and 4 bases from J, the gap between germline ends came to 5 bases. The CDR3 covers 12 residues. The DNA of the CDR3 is TGTGCCAGCAGCTTACCGGGCACTGAAGCTTTCTTT. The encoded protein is CASSLPGTEAFF.

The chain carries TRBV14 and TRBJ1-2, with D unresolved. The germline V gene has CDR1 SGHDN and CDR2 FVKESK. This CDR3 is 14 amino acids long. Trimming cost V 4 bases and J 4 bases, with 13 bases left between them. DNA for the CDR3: TGTGCCAGCAGCCTTGGCGGGAGAGGCTATGGCTACACCTTC. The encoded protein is CASSLGGRGYGYTF.

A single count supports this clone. CDR3 protein: CASSPNNQRGAGTDTQYF. The CDR3 DNA is TGTGCCAGCTCCCCAAACAATCAGCGGGGGGCGGGCACAGATACGCAGTATTTT. This chain connects TRBV18 to TRBJ2-3; 9 bases are a match to TRBD2. Germline lookup yields CDR1 KGHSH and CDR2 LQKENI. The CDR3 loop spans 18 amino acids. V lost 6 bases and J lost 1; bases outside the gene matches: 14. Full variable domain (missing parts from reference TRBV18 and TRBJ2-3): NAGVMQNPRHLVRRRGQEARLRCSPMKGHSHVYWYRQLPEEGLKFMVYLQKENIIDESGMPKERFSAEFPKEGPSILRIQQVVRGDSAAYFCASSPNNQRGAGTDTQYFGPGTRLTVL.

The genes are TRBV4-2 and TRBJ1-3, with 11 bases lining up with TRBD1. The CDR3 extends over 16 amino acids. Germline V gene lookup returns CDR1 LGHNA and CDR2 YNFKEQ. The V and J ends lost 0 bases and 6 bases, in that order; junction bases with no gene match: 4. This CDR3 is CASSQEGTGGPNTIYF. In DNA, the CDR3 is TGTGCCAGCAGCCAAGAAGGGACAGGGGGTCCAAACACCATATATTTT.

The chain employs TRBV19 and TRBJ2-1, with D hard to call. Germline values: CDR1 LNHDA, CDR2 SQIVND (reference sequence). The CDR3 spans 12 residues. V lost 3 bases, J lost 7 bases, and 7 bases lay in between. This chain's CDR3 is CASSIERNEQFF. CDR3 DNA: TGTGCCAGTAGTATTGAAAGAAATGAGCAGTTCTTC.

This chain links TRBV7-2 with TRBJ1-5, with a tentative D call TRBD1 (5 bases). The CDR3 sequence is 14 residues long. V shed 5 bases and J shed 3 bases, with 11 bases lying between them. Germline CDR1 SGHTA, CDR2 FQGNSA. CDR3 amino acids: CASSQGGSNQPQHF. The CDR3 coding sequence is TGTGCCAGCAGCCAGGGCGGCTCCAATCAGCCCCAGCATTTT.

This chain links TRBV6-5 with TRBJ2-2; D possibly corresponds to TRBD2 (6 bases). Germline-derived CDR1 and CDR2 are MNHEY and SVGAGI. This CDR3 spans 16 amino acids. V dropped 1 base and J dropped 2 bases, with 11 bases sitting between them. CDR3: CASSYFGGANTGELFF. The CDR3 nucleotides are TGTGCCAGCAGTTACTTCGGGGGAGCTAACACCGGGGAGCTGTTTTTT.

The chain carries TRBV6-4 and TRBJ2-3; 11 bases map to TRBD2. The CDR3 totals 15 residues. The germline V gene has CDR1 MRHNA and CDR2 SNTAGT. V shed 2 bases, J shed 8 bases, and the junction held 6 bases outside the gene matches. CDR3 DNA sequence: TGTGCCAGCAGTGACAGTATAGCGGGGGGGAGTACGCAGTATTTT. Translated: CASSDSIAGGSTQYF.

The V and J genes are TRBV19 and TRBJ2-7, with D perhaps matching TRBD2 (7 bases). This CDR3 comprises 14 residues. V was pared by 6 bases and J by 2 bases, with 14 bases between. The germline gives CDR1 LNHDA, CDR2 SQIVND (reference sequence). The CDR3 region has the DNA TGTGCCAGTAGATCGAGGGGGGGTACCTACGAGCAGTACTTC. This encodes CASRSRGGTYEQYF.

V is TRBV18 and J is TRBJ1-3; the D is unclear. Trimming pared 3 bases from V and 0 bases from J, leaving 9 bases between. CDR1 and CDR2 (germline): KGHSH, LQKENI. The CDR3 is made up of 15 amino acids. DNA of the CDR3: TGTGCCAGCTCACCTTTGGCTTACTCTGGAAACACCATATATTTT. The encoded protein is CASSPLAYSGNTIYF.

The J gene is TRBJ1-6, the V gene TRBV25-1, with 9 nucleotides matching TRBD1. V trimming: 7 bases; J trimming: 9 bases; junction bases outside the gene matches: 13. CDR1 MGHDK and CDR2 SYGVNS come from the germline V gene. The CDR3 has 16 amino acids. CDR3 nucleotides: TGTGCCAGCACCGAGTCCCTAGGACAGGGGAGTTCACCCCTCCACTTT. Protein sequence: CASTESLGQGSSPLHF. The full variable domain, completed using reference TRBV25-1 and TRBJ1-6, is EADIYQTPRYLVIGTGKKITLECSQTMGHDKMYWYQQDPGMELHLIHYSYGVNSTEKGDLSSESTVSRIRTEHFPLTLESARPSHTSQYLCASTESLGQGSSPLHFGNGTRLTVT.

CDR3 loop: CASSLEGISVGGYTF. Here the CDR3 DNA reads TGTGCCAGCAGCTTAGAAGGGATCAGTGTAGGTGGCTACACCTTC. The chain recombines TRBV7-9 with TRBJ1-2; no definite D call. CDR1 is SEHNR and CDR2 is FQNEAQ in the germline V gene (reference sequence). Trimming removed 1 base at V and 7 bases at J, with 16 bases between. CDR3 length equals 15 residues.

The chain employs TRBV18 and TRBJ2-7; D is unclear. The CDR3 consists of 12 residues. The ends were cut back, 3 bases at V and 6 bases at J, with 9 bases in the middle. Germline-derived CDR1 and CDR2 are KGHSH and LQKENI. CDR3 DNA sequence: TGTGCCAGCTCACCTACGACGCCCGAGCAGTACTTC. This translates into CASSPTTPEQYF.

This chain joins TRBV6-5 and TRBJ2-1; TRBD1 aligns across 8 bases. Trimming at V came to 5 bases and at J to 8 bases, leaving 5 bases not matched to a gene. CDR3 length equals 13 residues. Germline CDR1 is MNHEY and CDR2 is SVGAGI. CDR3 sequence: CASSARGRDEQFF. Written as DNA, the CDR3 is TGTGCCAGCAGTGCCAGGGGGCGGGATGAGCAGTTCTTC.

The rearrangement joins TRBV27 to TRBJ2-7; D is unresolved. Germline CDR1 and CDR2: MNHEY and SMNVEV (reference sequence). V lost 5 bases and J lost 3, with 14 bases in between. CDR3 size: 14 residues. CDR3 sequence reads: CASSGGLLHYEQYF. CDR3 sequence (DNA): TGTGCCAGCAGTGGTGGGCTACTCCACTACGAGCAGTACTTC.